Detailed here is one T cell receptor (beta chain). Antigen unknown. At one boundary the junction diverges from the germline segment, which might be a read error. This entry is derived from a study of tumor-infiltrating lymphocytes in primary liver carcinoma. Across the study: The patients included men and women who were aged 30 to 69 years.

Using a constant-region primer together with ProtoScript II reverse transcriptase, TCR beta cDNA was made from 450 to 600 ng of total RNA. Libraries for TCR beta were built through three nested multiplex PCR rounds, which together made up a slightly modified ARM-PCR procedure. PCR rounds one and two used TRBV1-TRBV30 forward primers with a C-beta reverse primer for 10 cycles each. One entry per CDR3 protein results from TCRdb running MiXCR on the multiplex PCR reads. The repertoire includes over 250,000 distinct CDR3 sequences, more than 55% of them detected once, and 17% sits in the top ten. There are 16 residues in the CDR3. The source of the blood RNA was unsorted whole blood, and germline DNA was extracted as well. Study-level points and caveats: Blood trailed tumors significantly in top-250-clone fraction (p = 0.039).

The receptor was isolated from a woman aged 25-40 years with primary liver carcinoma and hepatitis B virus infection. Source material: peripheral blood. The V call is TRBV12-3 or TRBV12-4, the J call TRBJ2-2, with D tentatively TRBD1 (5 bases). The CDR3 loop is CASSLAREGNSGELFF. The CDR3 coding sequence is TGTGCCAGCAGTTTAGCCAGGGAAGGGAACAGCGGGGAGCTGTTTTTT.